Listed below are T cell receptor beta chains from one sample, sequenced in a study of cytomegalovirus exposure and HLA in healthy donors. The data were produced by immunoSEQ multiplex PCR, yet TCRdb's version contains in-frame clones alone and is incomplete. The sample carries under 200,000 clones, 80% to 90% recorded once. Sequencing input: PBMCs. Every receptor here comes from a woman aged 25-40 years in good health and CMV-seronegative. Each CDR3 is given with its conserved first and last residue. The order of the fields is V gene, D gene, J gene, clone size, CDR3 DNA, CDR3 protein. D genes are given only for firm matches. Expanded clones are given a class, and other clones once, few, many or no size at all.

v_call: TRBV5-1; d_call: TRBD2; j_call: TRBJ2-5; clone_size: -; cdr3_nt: TGCGCCAGCTCCTCGACTAGCGGGTACCAAGAGACCCAGTACTTC; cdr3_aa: CASSSTSGYQETQYF
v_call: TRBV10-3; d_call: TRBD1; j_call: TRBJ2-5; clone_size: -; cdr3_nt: TGTGCCATCAGTGAGTCGGTTCCCGGGACAGGGGGCGTGGAGACCCAGTACTTC; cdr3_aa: CAISESVPGTGGVETQYF
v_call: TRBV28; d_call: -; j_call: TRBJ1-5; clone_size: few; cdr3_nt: TGTGCCAGCAGCCCGTATAGCAATCAGCCCCAGCATTTT; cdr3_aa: CASSPYSNQPQHF
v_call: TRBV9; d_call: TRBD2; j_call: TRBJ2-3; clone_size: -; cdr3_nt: TGTGCCAGCAGCGTAGGGGCTAGCGGGATCACAGATACGCAGTATTTT; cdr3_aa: CASSVGASGITDTQYF
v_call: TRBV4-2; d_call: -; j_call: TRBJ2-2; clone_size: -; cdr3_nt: TGTGCCAGCAGCCTTCGGGGGACCGGGGAGCTGTTTTTT; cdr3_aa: CASSLRGTGELFF
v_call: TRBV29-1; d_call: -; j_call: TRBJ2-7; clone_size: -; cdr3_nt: TGCAGCGTTGAAGGAGGGGGAGGGGAGCAGTACTTC; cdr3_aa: CSVEGGGGEQYF
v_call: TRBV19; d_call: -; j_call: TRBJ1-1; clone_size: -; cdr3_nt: TGTGCCAGTAGTATCTACGAGAACACTGAAGCTTTCTTT; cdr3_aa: CASSIYENTEAFF
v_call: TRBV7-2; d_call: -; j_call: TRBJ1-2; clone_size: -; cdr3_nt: TGTGCCAGCAGCTCGGGGACTTGGGGAGATGGCTACACCTTC; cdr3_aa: CASSSGTWGDGYTF
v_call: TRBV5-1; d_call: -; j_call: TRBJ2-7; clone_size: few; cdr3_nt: TGCGCCAGCAGCCCTCAAGCCCTTTACGAGCAGTACTTC; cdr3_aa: CASSPQALYEQYF
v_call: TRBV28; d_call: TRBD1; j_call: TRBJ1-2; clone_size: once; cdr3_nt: TGTGCCAGCAGAGACACCTATCAGGGGGCTGGCTATGGCTACACCTTC; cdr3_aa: CASRDTYQGAGYGYTF
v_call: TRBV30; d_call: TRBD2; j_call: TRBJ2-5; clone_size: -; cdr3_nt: TGTGCCTGGGCGGGGGGCCCGGGAGAGACCCAGTACTTC; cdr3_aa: CAWAGGPGETQYF
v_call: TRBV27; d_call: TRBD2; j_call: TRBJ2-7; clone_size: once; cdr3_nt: TGTGCCAGCAGTTTATGGGCGGGAGTGTCGTACGAGCAGTACTTC; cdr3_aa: CASSLWAGVSYEQYF
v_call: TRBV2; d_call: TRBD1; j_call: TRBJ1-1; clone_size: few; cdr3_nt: TGTGCCAGCAGACAACAGGGGGAACCCACTGAAGCTTTCTTT; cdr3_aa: CASRQQGEPTEAFF
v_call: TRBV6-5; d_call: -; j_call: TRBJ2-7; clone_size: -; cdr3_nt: TGTGCCAGCAGTGCGGACAGAGCAGGGTTCTACGAGCAGTACTTC; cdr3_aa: CASSADRAGFYEQYF
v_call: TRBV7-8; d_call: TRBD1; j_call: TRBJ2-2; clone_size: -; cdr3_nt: TGTGCCAGCAGAAAGGGACAGGGTAACACCGGGGAGCTGTTTTTT; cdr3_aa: CASRKGQGNTGELFF
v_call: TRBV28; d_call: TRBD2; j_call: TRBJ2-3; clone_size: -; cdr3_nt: TGTGCCAGCCTTTTAGCGGGAACAGATACGCAGTATTTT; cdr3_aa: CASLLAGTDTQYF